The entry below gives a single T cell receptor beta chain sequence along with its context. The CDR3 sequence is 14 residues long. The V end lost 4 bases, the J end lost 4 bases, and 11 bases lay between the germline ends. The germline V gene has CDR1 WNHNN and CDR2 SYGVQD (reference sequence). The sample is drawn from a study of blood T cell repertoires in COVID-19. Whole-study context: Material from acute and convalescent COVID-19 was sourced from the United States, Italy and Spain. PBMCs, B-cell-depleted T cells, or T cells provided the cDNA or gDNA that made up the material.

Clones were read by immunoSEQ multiplex PCR, and TCRdb kept only the in-frame ones, dropping some. This table holds around 300,000 clones, around 90% found once. This rearrangement joins TRBV10-1 to TRBJ2-1; TRBD1 is a possible D gene (5 bases). The TCR was taken from a man aged 18 to 30 with active or convalescent COVID-19. Specimen: peripheral blood. CDR3 amino acids: CASSAGSPYNEQFF. The CDR3 region has the DNA TGCGCCAGCAGTGCAGGGTCTCCGTACAATGAGCAGTTCTTC.